These T cell receptor beta chains were read from a single sample in a study of response to subunit inactivated influenza vaccine. From the RT-PCR reads, TCRdb called clonotypes with MiXCR, one entry per CDR3 protein. The repertoire holds about 500,000 distinct CDR3 sequences, roughly 13% seen once, with about an eighth in the top ten. This specimen was PBMCs from blood, taken more than 35 days after vaccination. Source of these receptors: a man between 45 and 60 years old who received an inactivated influenza vaccine. The CDR3 runs from the conserved cysteine through the conserved F or W. D genes are given only for firm matches. Clone size is stated in some rows and not others, as once, few, many or a class when expanded.

abundance | j_gene | d_gene | v_gene | CDR3nt | CDR3aa
few | TRBJ1-5 | - | TRBV29-1 | TGCAGCGTTGGGGACACGAAGGAGCCCCAGCATTTT | CSVGDTKEPQHF
- | TRBJ2-6 | - | TRBV14 | TGTGCCAGCAGCCAAGTGGGCGCCTCTGGGGCCAACGTCCTGACTTTC | CASSQVGASGANVLTF
- | TRBJ2-1 | TRBD1 | TRBV7-2 | TGTGCCAGCAGCTCGATACAGGGGGCCCCTACTAGGTCGTTCTTC | CASSSIQGAPTRSFF
many | TRBJ1-2 | - | TRBV29-1 | TGCAGCGGGAGGGGACAAACGGGCTACACCTTC | CSGRGQTGYTF
- | TRBJ2-4 | TRBD2 | TRBV11-2 | TGTGCCAGCAGCTTGGCTCTAGCGGGGGGCCAACTAATAGCCAAAAACATTCAGTACTTC | CASSLALAGGQLIAKNIQYF
- | TRBJ2-3 | TRBD1 | TRBV7-8 | TGTGCCAGCAGCTACCCCGGGACAGGGGCCGATACGCAGTATTTT | CASSYPGTGADTQYF
- | TRBJ2-2 | - | TRBV5-5 | TGTGCCAGCAGCTTGGAGGGTTTAGCCGGGGAGCTGTTTTTT | CASSLEGLAGELFF
few | TRBJ2-2 | - | TRBV7-6 | TGTGCCAGCAGCATCCGGATTCGAAGGACGAGTAACACCGGGGAGCTGTTTTTT | CASSIRIRRTSNTGELFF
few | TRBJ1-2 | - | TRBV4-3 | TGCGCCAGCAGCCAAGCCACGGATTATGGCTACACCTTC | CASSQATDYGYTF
few | TRBJ2-1 | - | TRBV15 | TGTGCCACCAGCAGAAAAGTGGGAAGGTACAATGAGCAGTTCTTC | CATSRKVGRYNEQFF
- | TRBJ1-2 | - | TRBV6-2/TRBV6-3 | TGTGCCAGCAGTTCCCAGGAGTGGGGCTATGGCTACACCTTC | CASSSQEWGYGYTF
few | TRBJ2-2 | - | TRBV12-3/TRBV12-4 | TGTGCCTCCACGACCCAGGGATTCCCCTCCGGGGAGCTGTTTTTT | CASTTQGFPSGELFF
- | TRBJ2-7 | - | TRBV18 | TGTGCCAGCTCACCACCGTCGGGACACTTCCTTTACGAGCAGTACTTC | CASSPPSGHFLYEQYF
few | TRBJ2-7 | - | TRBV5-1 | TGCGCCAGCAGCTTGGGGCGGTCCGGCGAGCAGTACTTC | CASSLGRSGEQYF
- | TRBJ1-5 | - | TRBV2 | TGTGCCAGCAGAGCAGGGCGAATGGATCAGCCCCAGCATTTT | CASRAGRMDQPQHF
few | TRBJ2-5 | TRBD2 | TRBV25-1 | TGTGCCAGCAGTGAATCGGATAGCGGGGACGGAAAGACCCAGTACTTC | CASSESDSGDGKTQYF
few | TRBJ2-2 | TRBD2 | TRBV20-1 | TGCAGTGCTGGGACTAGCGGGGGGGCTGGCGCCGGGGAGCTGTTTTTT | CSAGTSGGAGAGELFF
few | TRBJ1-1 | - | TRBV12-3/TRBV12-4 | TGTGCCAGCAGTAAAGGGGCGATGAACACTGAAGCTTTCTTT | CASSKGAMNTEAFF
- | TRBJ2-3 | TRBD2 | TRBV2 | TGTGCCAGCAGGGGGGGACTAGCGGACACAGATACGCAGTATTTT | CASRGGLADTDTQYF
- | TRBJ1-1 | TRBD1 | TRBV2 | TGTGCCAGCAGGACGGGACAGGGACGAGGGAACACTGAAGCTTTCTTT | CASRTGQGRGNTEAFF
few | TRBJ2-7 | TRBD1 | TRBV3-1 | TGTGCCAGCAGCCAAGATGACAGGGTCTACGAGCAGTACTTC | CASSQDDRVYEQYF
many | TRBJ2-3 | - | TRBV12-3/TRBV12-4 | TGTGCCAGCAGTTTAAGGGGCCGGGATACGCAGTATTTT | CASSLRGRDTQYF
- | TRBJ2-5 | - | TRBV7-8 | TGTGCCAGCAGCTTAGCTGGCGGCCAGCAAGAGACCCAGTACTTC | CASSLAGGQQETQYF
- | TRBJ2-1 | TRBD2 | TRBV7-6 | TGTGCCAGCAGCTTAGGGGGGGGAGCAGCGGGGAACCACAATGAGCAGTTCTTC | CASSLGGGAAGNHNEQFF
many | TRBJ2-1 | - | TRBV5-5 | TGTGCCAGCAGCTTGGGCGAGAGCTCCTACAATGAGCAGTTCTTC | CASSLGESSYNEQFF
many | TRBJ2-7 | - | TRBV5-1 | TGCGCCAGCAGCTCGGACCGGTCCTACGAGCAGTACTTC | CASSSDRSYEQYF
- | TRBJ2-1 | - | TRBV30 | TGTGCCTGGAGTGGGGCTCACAATGAGCAGTTCTTC | CAWSGAHNEQFF
- | TRBJ2-2 | TRBD2 | TRBV20-1 | TGCAGTGCTGGGACTAGCGGAGGTGCGAACACCGGGGAGCTGTTTTTT | CSAGTSGGANTGELFF
few | TRBJ2-1 | TRBD2 | TRBV29-1 | TGCAGCGTACTAGGGACTAGCGGGAGGGCCGATGAGCAGTTCTTC | CSVLGTSGRADEQFF
- | TRBJ2-7 | - | TRBV5-6 | TGTGCCAGCAATTTATACTCAGCCTCCTACGAGCAGTACTTC | CASNLYSASYEQYF
many | TRBJ2-5 | - | TRBV5-1 | TGCGCCAGCAGCTTAAGGGTAGGGGAGACCCAGTACTTC | CASSLRVGETQYF
- | TRBJ2-6 | - | TRBV7-2 | TGTGCCAGCACTAGTGGGGGCCCTGGGGCCAACGTCCTGACTTTC | CASTSGGPGANVLTF
- | TRBJ2-7 | - | TRBV4-1 | TGCGCCAGCAGCCAAGAATTGACAGGTTACTACGAGCAGTACTTC | CASSQELTGYYEQYF
- | TRBJ1-1 | - | TRBV7-9 | TGTGCCAGCAGCTTCGTACAGGGAAGGAACACTGAAGCTTTCTTT | CASSFVQGRNTEAFF
- | TRBJ2-1 | - | TRBV14 | TGTGCCAGCAGCCCTCATTTACAGGGTATCGGTGAGCAGTTCTTC | CASSPHLQGIGEQFF
few | TRBJ2-7 | - | TRBV6-5 | TGTGCCAGCAGCGGGACGGCCTTTGAGCAGTACTTC | CASSGTAFEQYF
- | TRBJ1-1 | TRBD1 | TRBV20-1 | TGCAGTGCCGACAGGGGTCTGAACACTGAAGCTTTCTTT | CSADRGLNTEAFF
few | TRBJ2-5 | - | TRBV3-1 | TGTGCCAGCAGCCCCAACCCCGCAGCTTTCGGGGAGACCCAGTACTTC | CASSPNPAAFGETQYF
few | TRBJ1-2 | TRBD1 | TRBV4-2 | TGTGCCAGCAGCCTCCGCTCGACAGGGGGTTATGGCTACACCTTC | CASSLRSTGGYGYTF
- | TRBJ1-1 | - | TRBV5-1 | TGCGCCAGCAGCTTTCTGAGGCCAGGGTCGTACACTGAAGCTTTCTTT | CASSFLRPGSYTEAFF